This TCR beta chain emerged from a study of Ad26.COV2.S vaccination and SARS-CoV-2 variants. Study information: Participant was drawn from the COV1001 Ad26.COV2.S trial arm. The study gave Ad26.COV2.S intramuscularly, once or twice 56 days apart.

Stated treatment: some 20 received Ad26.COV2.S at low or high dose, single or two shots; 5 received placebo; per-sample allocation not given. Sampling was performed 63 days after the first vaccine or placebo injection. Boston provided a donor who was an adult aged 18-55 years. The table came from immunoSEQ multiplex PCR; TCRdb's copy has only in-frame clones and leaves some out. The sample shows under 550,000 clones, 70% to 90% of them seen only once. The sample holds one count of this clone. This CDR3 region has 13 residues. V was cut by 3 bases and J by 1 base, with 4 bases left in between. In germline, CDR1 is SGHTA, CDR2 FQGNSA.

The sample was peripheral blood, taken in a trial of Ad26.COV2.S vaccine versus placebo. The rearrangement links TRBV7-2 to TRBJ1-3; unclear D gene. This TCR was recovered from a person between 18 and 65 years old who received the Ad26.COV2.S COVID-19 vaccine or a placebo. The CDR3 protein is CASSLGSGNTIYF. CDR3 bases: TGTGCCAGCAGCTTGGGTTCTGGAAACACCATATATTTT.